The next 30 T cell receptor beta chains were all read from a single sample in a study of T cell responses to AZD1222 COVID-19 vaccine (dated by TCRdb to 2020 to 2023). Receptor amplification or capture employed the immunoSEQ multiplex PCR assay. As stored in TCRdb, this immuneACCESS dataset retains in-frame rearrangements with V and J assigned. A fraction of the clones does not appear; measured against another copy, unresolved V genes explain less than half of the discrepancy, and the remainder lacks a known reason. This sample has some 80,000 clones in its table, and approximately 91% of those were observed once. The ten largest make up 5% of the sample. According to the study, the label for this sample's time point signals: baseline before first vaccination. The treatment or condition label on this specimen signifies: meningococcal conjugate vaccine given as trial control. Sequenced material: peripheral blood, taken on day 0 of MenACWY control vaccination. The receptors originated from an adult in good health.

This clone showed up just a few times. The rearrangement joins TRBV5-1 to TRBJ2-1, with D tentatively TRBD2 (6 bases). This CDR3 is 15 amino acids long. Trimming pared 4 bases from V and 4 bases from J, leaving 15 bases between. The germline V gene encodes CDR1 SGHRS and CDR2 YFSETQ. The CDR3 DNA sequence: TGCGCCAGCAGCCTAGATGGCGGGGAGTACAATGAGCAGTTCTTC. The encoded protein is CASSLDGGEYNEQFF.

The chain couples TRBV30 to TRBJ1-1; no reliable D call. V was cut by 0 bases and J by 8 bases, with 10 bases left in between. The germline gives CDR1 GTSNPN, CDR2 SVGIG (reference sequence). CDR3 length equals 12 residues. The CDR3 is CAWSVGRREAFF. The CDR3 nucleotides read TGTGCCTGGAGTGTAGGGAGAAGAGAAGCTTTCTTT. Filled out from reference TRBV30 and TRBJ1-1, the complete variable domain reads SQTIHQWPATLVQPVGSPLSLECTVEGTSNPNLYWYRQAAGRGLQLLFYSVGIGQISSEVPQNLSASRPQDRQFILSSKKLLLSDSGFYLCAWSVGRREAFFGQGTRLTVV.

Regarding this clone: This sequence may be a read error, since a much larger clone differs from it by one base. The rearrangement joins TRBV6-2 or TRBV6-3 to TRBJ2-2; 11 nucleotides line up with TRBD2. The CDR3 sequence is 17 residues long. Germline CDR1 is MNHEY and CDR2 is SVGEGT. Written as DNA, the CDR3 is TGTGCCAACAGTGCATTAGCGGGGGGGCCGACCACCGGGGAGCTGTTTTTT. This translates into CANSALAGGPTTGELFF.

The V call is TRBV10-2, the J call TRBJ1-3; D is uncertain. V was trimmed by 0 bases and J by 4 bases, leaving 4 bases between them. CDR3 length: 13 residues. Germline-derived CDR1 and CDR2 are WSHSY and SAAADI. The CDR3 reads CASSESIGNTIYF. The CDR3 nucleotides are TGCGCCAGCAGTGAGTCGATCGGAAACACCATATATTTT.

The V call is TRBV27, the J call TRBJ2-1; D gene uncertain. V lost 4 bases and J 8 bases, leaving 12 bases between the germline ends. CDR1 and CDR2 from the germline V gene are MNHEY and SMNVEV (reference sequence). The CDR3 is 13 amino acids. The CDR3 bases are TGTGCCAGCAGTTGGGCAGGTCCTGATGAGCAGTTCTTC. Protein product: CASSWAGPDEQFF.

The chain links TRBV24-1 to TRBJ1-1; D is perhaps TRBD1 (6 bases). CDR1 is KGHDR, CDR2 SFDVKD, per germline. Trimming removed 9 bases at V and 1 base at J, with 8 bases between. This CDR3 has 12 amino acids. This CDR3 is CATGGANTEAFF. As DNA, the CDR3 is TGTGCCACCGGGGGGGCGAACACTGAAGCTTTCTTT.

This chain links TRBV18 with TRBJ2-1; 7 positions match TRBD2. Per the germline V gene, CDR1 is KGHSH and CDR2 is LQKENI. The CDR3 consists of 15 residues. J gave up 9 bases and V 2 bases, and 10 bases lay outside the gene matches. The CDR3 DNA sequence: TGTGCCAGCTCACCAGGGGGGGTCACCTCCAGTGAGCAGTTCTTC. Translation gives CASSPGGVTSSEQFF.

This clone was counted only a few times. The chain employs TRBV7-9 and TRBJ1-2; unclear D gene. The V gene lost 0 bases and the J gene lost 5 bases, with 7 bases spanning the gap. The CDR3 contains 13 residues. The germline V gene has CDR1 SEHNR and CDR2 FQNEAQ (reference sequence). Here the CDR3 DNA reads TGTGCCAGCAGCTTAGCACCCGCGTATGGCTACACCTTC. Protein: CASSLAPAYGYTF. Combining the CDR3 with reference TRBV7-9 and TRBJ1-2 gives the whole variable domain DTGVSQNPRHKITKRGQNVTFRCDPISEHNRLYWYRQTLGQGPEFLTYFQNEAQLEKSRLLSDRFSAERPKGSFSTLEIQRTEQGDSAMYLCASSLAPAYGYTFGSGTRLTVV.

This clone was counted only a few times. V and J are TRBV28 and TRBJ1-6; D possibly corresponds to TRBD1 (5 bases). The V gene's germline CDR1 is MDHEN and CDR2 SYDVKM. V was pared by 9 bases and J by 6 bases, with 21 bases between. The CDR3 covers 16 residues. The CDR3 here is CARWTRGGPGNSPLHF. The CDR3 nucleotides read TGTGCCAGATGGACAAGGGGAGGCCCGGGTAATTCACCCCTCCACTTT.

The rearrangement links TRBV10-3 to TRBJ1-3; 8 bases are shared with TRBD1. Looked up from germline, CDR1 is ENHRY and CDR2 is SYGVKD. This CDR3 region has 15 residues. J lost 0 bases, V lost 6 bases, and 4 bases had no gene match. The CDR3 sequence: CAISQGANSGNTIYF. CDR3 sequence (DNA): TGTGCCATCAGCCAGGGGGCGAACTCTGGAAACACCATATATTTT.

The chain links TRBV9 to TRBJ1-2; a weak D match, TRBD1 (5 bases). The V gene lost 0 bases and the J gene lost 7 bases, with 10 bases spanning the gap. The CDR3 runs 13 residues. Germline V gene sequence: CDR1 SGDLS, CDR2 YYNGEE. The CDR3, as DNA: TGTGCCAGCAGCGTAGCTCAGGGAAGTGGCTACACCTTC. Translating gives CASSVAQGSGYTF.

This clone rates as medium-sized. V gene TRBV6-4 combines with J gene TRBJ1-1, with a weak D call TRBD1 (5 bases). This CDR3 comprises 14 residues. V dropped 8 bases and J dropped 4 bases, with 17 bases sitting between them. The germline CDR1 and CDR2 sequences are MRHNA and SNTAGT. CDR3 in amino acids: CASAPGGSSTEAFF. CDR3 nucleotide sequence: TGTGCCAGCGCCCCTGGGGGGTCTTCCACTGAAGCTTTCTTT.

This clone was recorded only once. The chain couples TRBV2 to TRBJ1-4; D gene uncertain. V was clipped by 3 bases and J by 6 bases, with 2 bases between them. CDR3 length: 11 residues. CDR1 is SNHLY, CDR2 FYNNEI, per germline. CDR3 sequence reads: CASSDYEKLFF. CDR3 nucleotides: TGTGCCAGCAGTGACTATGAAAAACTGTTTTTT.

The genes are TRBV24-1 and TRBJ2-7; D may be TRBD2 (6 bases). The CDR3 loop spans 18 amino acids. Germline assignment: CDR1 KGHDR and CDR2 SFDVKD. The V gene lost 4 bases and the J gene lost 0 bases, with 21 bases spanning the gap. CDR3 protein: CATSDRDSTGTDSYEQYF. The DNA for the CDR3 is TGTGCCACCAGTGACCGTGACAGCACCGGGACTGACTCCTACGAGCAGTACTTC.

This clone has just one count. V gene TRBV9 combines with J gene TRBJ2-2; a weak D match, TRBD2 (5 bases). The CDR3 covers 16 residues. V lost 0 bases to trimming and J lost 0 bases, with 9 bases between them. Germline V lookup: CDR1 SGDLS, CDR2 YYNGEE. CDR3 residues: CASSVDAGTNTGELFF. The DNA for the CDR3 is TGTGCCAGCAGCGTAGACGCGGGCACGAACACCGGGGAGCTGTTTTTT.

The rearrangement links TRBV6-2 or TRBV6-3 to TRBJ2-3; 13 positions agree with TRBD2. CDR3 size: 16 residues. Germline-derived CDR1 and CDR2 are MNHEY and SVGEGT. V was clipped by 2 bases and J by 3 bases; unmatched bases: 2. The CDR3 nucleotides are TGTGCCAGCAGTTACGCGACTAGCGGGGGGACAGATACGCAGTATTTT. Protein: CASSYATSGGTDTQYF.

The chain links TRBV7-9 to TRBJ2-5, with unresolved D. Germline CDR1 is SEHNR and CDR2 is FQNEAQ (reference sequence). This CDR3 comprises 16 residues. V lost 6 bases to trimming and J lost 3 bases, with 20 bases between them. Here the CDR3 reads CASSEPPTGQKETQYF. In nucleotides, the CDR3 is TGTGCCAGCAGTGAACCCCCGACCGGGCAAAAAGAGACCCAGTACTTC.

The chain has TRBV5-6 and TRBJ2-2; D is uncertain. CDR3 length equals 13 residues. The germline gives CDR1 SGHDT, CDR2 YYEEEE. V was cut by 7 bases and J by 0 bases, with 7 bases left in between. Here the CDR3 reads CASGRTNTGELFF. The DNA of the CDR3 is TGTGCCAGCGGGCGGACGAACACCGGGGAGCTGTTTTTT.

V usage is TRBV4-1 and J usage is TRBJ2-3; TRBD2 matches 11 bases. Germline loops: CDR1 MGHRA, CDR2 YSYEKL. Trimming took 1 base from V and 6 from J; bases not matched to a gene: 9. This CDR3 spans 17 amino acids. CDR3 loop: CASSQATTSGVPDTQYF. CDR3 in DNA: TGCGCCAGCAGCCAAGCAACGACTAGCGGGGTTCCTGATACGCAGTATTTT.

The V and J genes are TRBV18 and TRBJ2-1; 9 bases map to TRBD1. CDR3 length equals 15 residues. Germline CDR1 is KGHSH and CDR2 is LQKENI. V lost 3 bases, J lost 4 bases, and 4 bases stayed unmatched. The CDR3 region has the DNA TGTGCCAGCTCACCTAACAGGGGGCTTTACAATGAGCAGTTCTTC. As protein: CASSPNRGLYNEQFF.

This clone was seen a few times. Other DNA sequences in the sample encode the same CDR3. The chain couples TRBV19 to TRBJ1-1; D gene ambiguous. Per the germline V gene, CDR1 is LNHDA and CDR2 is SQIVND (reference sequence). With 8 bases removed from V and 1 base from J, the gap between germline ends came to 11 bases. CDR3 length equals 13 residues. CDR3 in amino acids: CASSRTGNTEAFF. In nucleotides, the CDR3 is TGTGCCAGTTCCCGGACGGGGAACACTGAAGCTTTCTTT.

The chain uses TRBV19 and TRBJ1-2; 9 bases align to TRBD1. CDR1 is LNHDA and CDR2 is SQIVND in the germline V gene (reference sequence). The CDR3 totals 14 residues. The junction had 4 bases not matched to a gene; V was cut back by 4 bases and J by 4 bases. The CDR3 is CASSNRGRFYGYTF. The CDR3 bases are TGTGCCAGTAGTAACAGGGGGCGCTTCTATGGCTACACCTTC.

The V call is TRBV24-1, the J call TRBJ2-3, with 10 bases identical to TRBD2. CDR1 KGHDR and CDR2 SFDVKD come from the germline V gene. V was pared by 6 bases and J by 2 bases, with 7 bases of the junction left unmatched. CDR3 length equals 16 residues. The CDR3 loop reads CATSTSGETNTDTQYF. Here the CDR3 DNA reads TGTGCCACCAGTACTAGCGGGGAGACTAACACAGATACGCAGTATTTT.

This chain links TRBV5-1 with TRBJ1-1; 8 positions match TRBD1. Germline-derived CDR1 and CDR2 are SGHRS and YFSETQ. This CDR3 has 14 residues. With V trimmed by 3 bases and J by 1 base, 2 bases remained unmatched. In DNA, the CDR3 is TGCGCCAGCAGCTCGGACAGGGCGAACACTGAAGCTTTCTTT. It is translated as CASSSDRANTEAFF. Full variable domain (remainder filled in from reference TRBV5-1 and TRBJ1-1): KAGVTQTPRYLIKTRGQQVTLSCSPISGHRSVSWYQQTPGQGLQFLFEYFSETQRNKGNFPGRFSGRQFSNSRSEMNVSTLELGDSALYLCASSSDRANTEAFFGQGTRLTVV.

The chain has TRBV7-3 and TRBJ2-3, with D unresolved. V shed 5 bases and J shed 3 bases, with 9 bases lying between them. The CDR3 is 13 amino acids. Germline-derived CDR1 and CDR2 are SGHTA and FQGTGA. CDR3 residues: CASSLGRTDTQYF. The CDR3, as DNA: TGTGCCAGCAGCCTCGGCAGGACAGATACGCAGTATTTT.

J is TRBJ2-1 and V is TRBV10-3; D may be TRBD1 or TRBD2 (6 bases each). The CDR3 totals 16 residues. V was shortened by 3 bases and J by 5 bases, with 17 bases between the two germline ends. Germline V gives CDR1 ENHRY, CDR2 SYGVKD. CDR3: CAISEIGGAGHNEQFF. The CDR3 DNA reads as TGTGCCATCAGTGAAATCGGGGGCGCCGGACACAATGAGCAGTTCTTC.

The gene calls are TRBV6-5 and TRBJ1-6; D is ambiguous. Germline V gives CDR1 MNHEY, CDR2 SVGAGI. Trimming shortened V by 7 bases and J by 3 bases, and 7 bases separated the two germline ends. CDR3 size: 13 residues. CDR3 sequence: CASKASYNSPLHF. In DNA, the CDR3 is TGTGCCAGCAAGGCAAGCTATAATTCACCCCTCCACTTT.

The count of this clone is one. CDR3 region: CSVTRDTGTNEKLFF. CDR3 coding DNA: TGCAGCGTTACAAGGGACACCGGAACTAATGAAAAACTGTTTTTT. The chain has TRBV29-1 and TRBJ1-4; weak D call: TRBD1 (6 bases). Germline V gene sequence: CDR1 SQVTM, CDR2 ANQGSEA. This CDR3 region has 15 residues. The V end was cut by 5 bases, the J end by 1 base, with 14 bases between.

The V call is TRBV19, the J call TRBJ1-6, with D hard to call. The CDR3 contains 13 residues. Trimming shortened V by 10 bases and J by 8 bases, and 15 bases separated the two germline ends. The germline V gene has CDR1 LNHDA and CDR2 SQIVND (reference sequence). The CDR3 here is CATKGREHSPLHF. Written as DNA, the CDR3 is TGTGCCACTAAGGGCCGAGAGCATTCACCCCTCCACTTT.

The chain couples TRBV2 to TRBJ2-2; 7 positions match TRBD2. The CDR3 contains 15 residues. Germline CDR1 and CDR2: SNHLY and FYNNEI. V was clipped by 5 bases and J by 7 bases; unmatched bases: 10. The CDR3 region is CASSRLAQRVGELFF. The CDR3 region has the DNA TGTGCCAGCAGTCGACTAGCTCAGCGGGTCGGGGAGCTGTTTTTT.